The clone carrying this T cell receptor (beta chain) has ten or more counts. This sample was taken from a study of human T cells and chemical hapten exposure. The sample's time point: patch test 1, 2 weeks after DPC sensitization. Treatment reported: therapeutic diphenylcyclopropenone sensitization with weekly scalp DPC. Someone pulled total RNA out of unfractionated whole blood. V lost 9 bases and J 1 base, leaving 16 bases between the germline ends. The CDR3 is 14 amino acids. The germline V gene has CDR1 SGHRS and CDR2 YFSETQ. TCRdb processed the RACE reads anew with MiXCR; each CDR3 protein has one entry. The data contain 370,000 or so distinct CDR3 sequences, nearly 5% of them singletons.

The V call is TRBV5-1, the J call TRBJ1-1, with D hard to call. Material: whole blood, obtained in connection with sensitization to the hapten diphenylcyclopropenone (DPC). The receptor comes from a woman in her 50s with alopecia areata. Some clones in this sample may be carry-over from other donors' samples. CDR3 DNA: TGCGCCACCTCCAACAGTATACAGAACACTGAAGCTTTCTTT. Its translation: CATSNSIQNTEAFF.